The entry that follows covers one T cell receptor (beta chain) sequence. As yet, its antigen is unknown. This entry comes from a study of shared clonotypes between healthy human individuals. Overall study findings and caveats: The authors sampled blood alone, and tissue repertoires likely differ.

For each subset, genomic DNA was distributed in equal portions over several immunoSEQ plates. Unsorted PBMC DNA went through sequencing on ten immunoSEQ deep assay plates. The data were produced by immunoSEQ multiplex PCR, yet TCRdb's version contains in-frame clones alone and is incomplete. The profile shows about 460,000 clones, approximately 80% of them singletons. The sequenced sample consisted of PBMCs. The receptor comes from a woman in her 40s in good health. Some clones in this sample may be carry-over from other donors' samples.

DNA for the CDR3: TGTGCCAGCAGCCCAGTAGGGACAGGGGTCGAGACCCAGTACTTC. Protein sequence: CASSPVGTGVETQYF. The chain uses TRBV9 and TRBJ2-5; TRBD1 aligns across 10 bases. This CDR3 contains 15 residues. Trimming cost V 4 bases and J 5 bases; bases outside gene matches: 8. From germline, CDR1 is SGDLS and CDR2 YYNGEE.